The 19 T cell receptor beta chains given below trace back to one sample, sequenced in a study of T cell changes during pregnancy in multiple sclerosis. The repertoire was sequenced with immunoSEQ multiplex PCR; TCRdb's copy has only in-frame clones and lacks some. The sample lists tens of thousands of clones, around 93% occurring once. The sequences come from peripheral blood, collected in the first trimester of pregnancy. These TCRs come from a female donor in good health, enrolled as a control in a pregnancy study.

The chain joins TRBV6-6 to TRBJ2-7, with unresolved D. The germline gives CDR1 MNHNY, CDR2 SVGAGI (reference sequence). Deletions cut 0 bases from V and 0 bases from J, with 12 bases between. The CDR3 is 16 amino acids. CDR3 sequence: CASSYSTVAVSYEQYF. The CDR3 DNA reads as TGTGCCAGCAGTTACTCGACGGTAGCCGTCTCCTACGAGCAGTACTTC.

The chain employs TRBV2 and TRBJ2-4, with D hard to call. The CDR3 sequence is 18 residues long. Per germline, CDR1 SNHLY and CDR2 FYNNEI. V was pared by 7 bases and J by 1 base, with 23 bases between. The CDR3 DNA is TGTGCCAGCACTCCCCGCCGTGGAGCGAGAGACGCCAAAAACATTCAGTACTTC. It yields the protein CASTPRRGARDAKNIQYF.

V gene TRBV11-2 combines with J gene TRBJ1-2; TRBD1 agrees at 7 bases. Trimming took 3 bases from V and 0 from J; bases not matched to a gene: 10. CDR1 is SGHAT, CDR2 FQNNGV, per germline. This CDR3 comprises 17 residues. DNA of the CDR3: TGTGCCAGCAGCTTCGGAGGCCGGACAGGCACTAACTATGGCTACACCTTC. Protein product: CASSFGGRTGTNYGYTF.

The chain carries TRBV6-5 and TRBJ2-2; D is perhaps TRBD2 (6 bases). Germline V gives CDR1 MNHEY, CDR2 SVGAGI. The CDR3 runs 14 residues. V was clipped by 7 bases and J by 2 bases, with 11 bases between them. The chain's CDR3 is CASTGLPNTGELFF. The CDR3 DNA is TGTGCCAGCACGGGACTTCCCAACACCGGGGAGCTGTTTTTT.

As DNA, the CDR3 is TGTGCCAGCAGTTACTCGACCGGGTCTCAGCCCCAGCATTTT. This codes for CASSYSTGSQPQHF. V and J are TRBV6-6 and TRBJ1-5; D is unresolved. Trimming cost V 0 bases and J 6 bases, with 9 bases left between them. CDR3 length: 14 residues. The germline V gene has CDR1 MNHNY and CDR2 SVGAGI (reference sequence).

This chain connects TRBV7-2 to TRBJ1-6, with 8 positions matching TRBD1. Germline loops: CDR1 SGHTA, CDR2 FQGNSA. The CDR3 has 15 amino acids. V lost 3 bases, J lost 8 bases, and 6 bases stayed unmatched. The CDR3 here is CASSFGQGDYSPLHF. The CDR3 DNA sequence: TGTGCCAGCAGCTTCGGACAGGGAGATTATTCACCCCTCCACTTT.

This sequence joins TRBV7-2 and TRBJ2-3, with 8 positions matching TRBD2. Germline CDR1 reads SGHTA; CDR2 reads FQGNSA. This CDR3 is built from 16 residues. With V trimmed by 0 bases and J by 3 bases, 5 bases remained unmatched. The DNA of the CDR3 is TGTGCCAGCAGCTTAGCGGTATCGGGGGGGACAGATACGCAGTATTTT. It encodes CASSLAVSGGTDTQYF.

The V gene is TRBV27, the J gene TRBJ2-3, with 10 bases aligning to TRBD2. The CDR3 runs to 16 residues. V lost 3 bases and J lost 5; bases outside the gene matches: 8. Germline lookup yields CDR1 MNHEY and CDR2 SMNVEV (reference sequence). DNA for the CDR3: TGTGCCAGCAGTTTTCGGCTAGCGGGGGTGGGAGATACGCAGTATTTT. Protein sequence: CASSFRLAGVGDTQYF.

This clone has just one count. The chain carries TRBV18 and TRBJ1-4; 10 bases map to TRBD1. This CDR3 spans 17 amino acids. Germline lookup yields CDR1 KGHSH and CDR2 LQKENI. V was pared by 3 bases and J by 5 bases, with 9 bases of the junction left unmatched. CDR3 in DNA: TGTGCCAGCTCACCCCCCGCGGGACAGGGGCCCAATGAAAAACTGTTTTTT. It codes for CASSPPAGQGPNEKLFF.

This clone was observed a single time. The chain employs TRBV7-9 and TRBJ1-5; D remains ambiguous. The V end lost 2 bases, the J end lost 4 bases, and 12 bases lay between the germline ends. This CDR3 is built from 15 residues. The germline CDR1 and CDR2 sequences are SEHNR and FQNEAQ (reference sequence). The CDR3, as DNA: TGTGCCAGCAGCTTAATAGGGAGCGGTAATCAGCCCCAGCATTTT. It codes for CASSLIGSGNQPQHF.

The genes are TRBV27 and TRBJ2-1; TRBD2 aligns across 10 bases. Germline CDR1 MNHEY, CDR2 SMNVEV (reference sequence). V lost 2 bases to trimming and J lost 3 bases; unmatched junction nucleotides: 13. The CDR3 loop spans 19 amino acids. This chain's CDR3 is CASSLLGLAVGGIYNEQFF. The CDR3 DNA sequence: TGTGCCAGCAGTTTACTAGGACTAGCGGTGGGGGGCATCTACAATGAGCAGTTCTTC.

The V call is TRBV12-5, the J call TRBJ2-7; 7 bases map to TRBD1. In germline, CDR1 is LGHNT, CDR2 FRNRAP. The CDR3 is 13 residues long. J was trimmed by 2 bases and V by 7 bases; bases with no gene match: 5. The CDR3 loop is CASAQGPPYEQYF. Here the CDR3 DNA reads TGTGCTAGTGCACAGGGGCCCCCCTACGAGCAGTACTTC.

This sequence joins TRBV5-5 and TRBJ1-6; D remains ambiguous. CDR1 is SGHKS and CDR2 is YYEKEE in the germline V gene (reference sequence). V dropped 6 bases and J dropped 12 bases, with 16 bases sitting between them. There are 13 residues in the CDR3. The chain's CDR3 is CASNIPPGLPLHF. The CDR3 nucleotides are TGTGCCAGCAACATACCCCCGGGGTTACCCCTCCACTTT.

The genes are TRBV15 and TRBJ2-5; perhaps TRBD1 as D (5 bases). The CDR3 covers 16 residues. Germline lookup yields CDR1 LNHNV and CDR2 YYDKDF (reference sequence). The V end lost 1 base, the J end lost 2 bases, and 14 bases lay between the germline ends. CDR3 in DNA: TGTGCCACCAGCAGAGGTTGGGGCGGCGTTCAAGAGACCCAGTACTTC. Its protein is CATSRGWGGVQETQYF.

The rearrangement uses TRBV7-8 and TRBJ2-7; 13 bases are shared with TRBD2. V was clipped by 5 bases and J by 2 bases; unmatched bases: 3. Per germline, CDR1 SGHVS and CDR2 FQNEAQ. The CDR3 loop spans 15 amino acids. The CDR3: CASSPGTSGAYEQYF. The CDR3, as DNA: TGTGCCAGCAGCCCGGGGACTAGCGGGGCCTACGAGCAGTACTTC.

J is TRBJ1-6 and V is TRBV7-2; 7 bases match TRBD1. The J segment lost 5 bases and the V segment lost 3 bases, leaving 1 base of the junction unmatched. The CDR3 length is 14 residues. CDR1 and CDR2 (germline): SGHTA, FQGNSA. The CDR3 reads CASSFRGDNSPLHF. The CDR3 DNA is TGTGCCAGCAGCTTCAGGGGGGATAATTCACCCCTCCACTTT.

In this sample, this clone turned up a few times. This rearrangement joins TRBV30 to TRBJ1-1, with a possible D match to TRBD1 (6 bases). Trimming removed 3 bases from V and 8 bases from J, with 10 bases in between. This CDR3 is 11 amino acids long. Per the germline V gene, CDR1 is GTSNPN and CDR2 is SVGIG (reference sequence). The CDR3 protein is CAWRTGKEAFF. The DNA of the CDR3 is TGTGCCTGGAGAACAGGGAAAGAAGCTTTCTTT.

The rearrangement uses TRBV7-9 and TRBJ2-3, with 8 bases that match TRBD2. The CDR3 runs to 14 residues. Germline loops: CDR1 SEHNR, CDR2 FQNEAQ (reference sequence). With 3 bases clipped from V and 4 bases from J, the junction kept 3 bases outside the gene matches. CDR3 loop: CASSFGGRPDTQYF. CDR3 nucleotide sequence: TGTGCCAGCAGCTTCGGCGGGAGGCCAGATACGCAGTATTTT.

The CDR3 region has the DNA TGTGCCAGCAGTACGGCGGGGGCAGCCAAAAACATTCAGTACTTC. Protein: CASSTAGAAKNIQYF. The V call is TRBV6-5, the J call TRBJ2-4; a weak D match, TRBD2 (7 bases). The CDR3 is made up of 15 amino acids. The germline V and J ends were trimmed by 5 bases and 0 bases, with 11 bases remaining between them. Germline assignment: CDR1 MNHEY and CDR2 SVGAGI.